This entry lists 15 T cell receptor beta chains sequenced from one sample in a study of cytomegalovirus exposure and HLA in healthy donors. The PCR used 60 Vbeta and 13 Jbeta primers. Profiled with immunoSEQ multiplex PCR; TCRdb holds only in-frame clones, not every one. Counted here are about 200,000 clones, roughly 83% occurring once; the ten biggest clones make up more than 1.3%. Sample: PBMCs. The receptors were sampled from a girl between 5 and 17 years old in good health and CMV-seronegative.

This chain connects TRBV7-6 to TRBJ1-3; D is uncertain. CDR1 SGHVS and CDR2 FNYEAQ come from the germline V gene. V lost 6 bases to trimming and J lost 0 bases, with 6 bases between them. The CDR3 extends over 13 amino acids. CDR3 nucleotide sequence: TGTGCCAGCAGGGGCTACTCTGGAAACACCATATATTTT. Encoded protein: CASRGYSGNTIYF. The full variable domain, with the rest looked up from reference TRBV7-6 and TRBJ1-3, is GAGVSQSPRYKVTKRGQDVALRCDPISGHVSLYWYRQALGQGPEFLTYFNYEAQQDKSGLPNDRFSAERPEGSISTLTIQRTEQRDSAMYRCASRGYSGNTIYFGEGSWLTVV.

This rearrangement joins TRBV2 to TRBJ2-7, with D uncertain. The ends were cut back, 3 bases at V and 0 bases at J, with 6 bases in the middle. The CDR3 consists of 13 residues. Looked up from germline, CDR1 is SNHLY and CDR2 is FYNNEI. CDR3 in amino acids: CASSDSYSYEQYF. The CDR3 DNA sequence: TGTGCCAGCAGTGACTCCTACTCCTACGAGCAGTACTTC. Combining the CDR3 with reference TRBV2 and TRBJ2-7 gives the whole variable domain EPEVTQTPSHQVTQMGQEVILRCVPISNHLYFYWYRQILGQKVEFLVSFYNNEISEKSEIFDDQFSVERPDGSNFTLKIRSTKLEDSAMYFCASSDSYSYEQYFGPGTRLTVT.

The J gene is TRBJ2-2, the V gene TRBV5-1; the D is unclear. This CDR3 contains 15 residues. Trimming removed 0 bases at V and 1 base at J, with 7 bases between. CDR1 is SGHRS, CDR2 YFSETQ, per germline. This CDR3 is CASSLAFGNTGELFF. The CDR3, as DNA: TGCGCCAGCAGCTTGGCCTTCGGGAACACCGGGGAGCTGTTTTTT.

CDR3 in DNA: TGTGCCAGCAGTACAAGGAGGGTACACTACGAGCAGTACTTC. This codes for CASSTRRVHYEQYF. The V call is TRBV28, the J call TRBJ2-7; TRBD2 might be the D (6 bases). There are 14 residues in the CDR3. V was pared by 5 bases and J by 3 bases, with 14 bases between. CDR1 and CDR2 from the germline V gene are MDHEN and SYDVKM.

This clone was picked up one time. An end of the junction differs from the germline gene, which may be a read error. The CDR3 nucleotides read TGTGCCAGCATTGCAGGGGGCGGGGGGGCCGGTGAGCTGTTTTTT. It is translated as CASIAGGGGAGELFF. This chain links TRBV7-8 with TRBJ2-2; possibly TRBD2 for D (9 bases). The CDR3 covers 15 residues. Germline V lookup: CDR1 SGHVS, CDR2 FQNEAQ.

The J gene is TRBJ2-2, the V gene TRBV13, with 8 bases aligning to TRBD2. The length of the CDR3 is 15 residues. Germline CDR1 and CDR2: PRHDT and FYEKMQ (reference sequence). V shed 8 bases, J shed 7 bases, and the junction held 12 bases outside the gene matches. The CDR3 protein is CASLRSGTVDGELFF. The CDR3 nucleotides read TGTGCCAGCCTACGTAGCGGGACGGTTGACGGGGAGCTGTTTTTT.

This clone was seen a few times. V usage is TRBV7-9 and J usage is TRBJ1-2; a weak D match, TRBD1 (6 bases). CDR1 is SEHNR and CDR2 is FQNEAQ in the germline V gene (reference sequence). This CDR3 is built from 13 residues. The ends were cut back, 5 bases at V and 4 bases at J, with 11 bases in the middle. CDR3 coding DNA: TGTGCCAGCAGCCTGACAGGTAGCTATGGCTACACCTTC. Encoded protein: CASSLTGSYGYTF.

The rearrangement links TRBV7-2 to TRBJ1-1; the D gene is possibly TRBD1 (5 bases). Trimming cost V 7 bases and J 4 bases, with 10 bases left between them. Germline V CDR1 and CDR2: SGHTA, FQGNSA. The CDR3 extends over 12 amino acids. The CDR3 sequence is CASMGGFTEAFF. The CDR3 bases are TGTGCCAGCATGGGGGGTTTCACTGAAGCTTTCTTT. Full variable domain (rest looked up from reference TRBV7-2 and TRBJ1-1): GAGVSQSPSNKVTEKGKDVELRCDPISGHTALYWYRQSLGQGLEFLIYFQGNSAPDKSGLPSDRFSAERTGGSVSTLTIQRTQQEDSAVYLCASMGGFTEAFFGQGTRLTVV.

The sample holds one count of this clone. The CDR3 here is CASSRSDSYNEQFF. The CDR3 nucleotides read TGCGCCAGCAGCCGATCCGACAGTTACAATGAGCAGTTCTTC. This chain joins TRBV5-1 and TRBJ2-1; possibly TRBD1 for D (5 bases). Per germline, CDR1 SGHRS and CDR2 YFSETQ. CDR3 length equals 14 residues. V was cut by 4 bases and J by 4 bases, with 12 bases left in between. The full variable domain, in which reference TRBV5-1 and TRBJ2-1 provide the parts outside the CDR3, is KAGVTQTPRYLIKTRGQQVTLSCSPISGHRSVSWYQQTPGQGLQFLFEYFSETQRNKGNFPGRFSGRQFSNSRSEMNVSTLELGDSALYLCASSRSDSYNEQFFGPGTRLTVL.

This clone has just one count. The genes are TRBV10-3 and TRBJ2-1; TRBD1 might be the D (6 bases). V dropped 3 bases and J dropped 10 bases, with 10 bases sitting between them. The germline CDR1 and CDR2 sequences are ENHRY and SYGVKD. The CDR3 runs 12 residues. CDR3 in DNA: TGTGCCATCAGTGACCGGACAGCCGAGCAGTTCTTC. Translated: CAISDRTAEQFF.

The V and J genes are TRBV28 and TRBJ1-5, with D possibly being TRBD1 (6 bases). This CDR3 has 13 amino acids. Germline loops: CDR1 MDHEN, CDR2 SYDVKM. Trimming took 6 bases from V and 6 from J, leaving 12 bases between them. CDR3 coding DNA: TGTGCCAGCAGGCCCGACAGGAGTCAGCCCCAGCATTTT. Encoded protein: CASRPDRSQPQHF.

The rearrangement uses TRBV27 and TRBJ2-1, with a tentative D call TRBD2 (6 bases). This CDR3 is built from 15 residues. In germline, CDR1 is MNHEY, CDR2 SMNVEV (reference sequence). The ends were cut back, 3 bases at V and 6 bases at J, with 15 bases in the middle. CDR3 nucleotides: TGTGCCAGCAGTTTCGGAGGGCCCTTCCTCAATGAGCAGTTCTTC. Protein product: CASSFGGPFLNEQFF.

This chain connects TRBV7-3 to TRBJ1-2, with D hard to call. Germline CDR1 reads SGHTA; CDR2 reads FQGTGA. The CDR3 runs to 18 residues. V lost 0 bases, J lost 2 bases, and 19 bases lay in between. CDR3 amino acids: CASSLTPNTARLNYGYTF. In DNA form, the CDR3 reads TGTGCCAGCAGCTTAACACCGAATACTGCCAGGCTAAACTATGGCTACACCTTC. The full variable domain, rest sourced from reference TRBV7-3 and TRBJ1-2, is GAGVSQTPSNKVTEKGKYVELRCDPISGHTALYWYRQSLGQGPEFLIYFQGTGAADDSGLPNDRFFAVRPEGSVSTLKIQRTERGDSAVYLCASSLTPNTARLNYGYTFGSGTRLTVV.

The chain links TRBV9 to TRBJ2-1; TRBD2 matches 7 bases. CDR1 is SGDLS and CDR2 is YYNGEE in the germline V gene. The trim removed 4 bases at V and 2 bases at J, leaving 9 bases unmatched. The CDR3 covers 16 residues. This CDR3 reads CASSTRSSGAYNEQFF. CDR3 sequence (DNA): TGTGCCAGCAGCACCCGATCTAGCGGCGCCTACAATGAGCAGTTCTTC.

The CDR3 is CASSLLPGQASTGELFF. Written as DNA, the CDR3 is TGTGCCAGCAGCTTACTCCCGGGACAGGCGAGCACCGGGGAGCTGTTTTTT. The V call is TRBV7-3, the J call TRBJ2-2, with 8 bases lining up with TRBD1. Looked up from germline, CDR1 is SGHTA and CDR2 is FQGTGA. This CDR3 spans 17 amino acids. The V and J ends lost 2 bases and 4 bases, in that order; junction bases with no gene match: 9.